This TCR beta chain originates from a study of blood T cell repertoires in COVID-19. On the study more broadly: Whether acute or convalescent, the COVID-19 samples came from the United States, Italy and Spain. The cDNA or gDNA used as material had been derived from T cells, B-cell-depleted T cells, or PBMCs.

In the original processing: Reference gene primer amplification yielded estimated nucleated cell counts. The repertoire was sequenced with immunoSEQ multiplex PCR; TCRdb's copy has only in-frame clones and lacks some. V, J and clone size are taken as reported in that table, and D and trimming were inferred from the DNA itself. The top ten clones hold 6.2% of a sample with a few hundred thousand clones, 70% to 90% of them seen once. Germline assignment: CDR1 SGHTA and CDR2 FQGNSA. V lost 5 bases and J lost 0, with 16 bases in between. The CDR3 runs to 16 residues. Sequences were obtained from peripheral blood. This sequence joins TRBV7-2 and TRBJ1-1; TRBD1 might be the D (5 bases). The sequence was obtained from a man aged 60 to 69 with acute or convalescent COVID-19. Here the CDR3 DNA reads TGTGCCAGCAGCCGGACTCCAGGAGGGGTGAACACTGAAGCTTTCTTT. This encodes CASSRTPGGVNTEAFF. Variable domain in full (rest from reference TRBV7-2 and TRBJ1-1): GAGVSQSPSNKVTEKGKDVELRCDPISGHTALYWYRQSLGQGLEFLIYFQGNSAPDKSGLPSDRFSAERTGGSVSTLTIQRTQQEDSAVYLCASSRTPGGVNTEAFFGQGTRLTVV.